This T cell receptor beta chain was observed in a study of T cell responses to AZD1222 COVID-19 vaccine. CDR3 length: 13 amino acids. Germline assignment: CDR1 ENHRY and CDR2 SYGVKD. Trimming cost V 8 bases and J 6 bases, with 13 bases left between them. With regard to this clone: The antigen remains undetermined.

Study conclusions and caveats: Donors in the cohort were predominantly white British and more often female, and clonal diversity was possibly underestimated. Only a handful of AZD1222 recipients tested seropositive at baseline.

Profiling relied on immunoSEQ multiplex PCR, and the TCRdb table lists in-frame clones only, not all of them. The data contain about 78,000 clones, 88% of them seen just once; the ten biggest clones take up approximately 5.4%. This material consisted of peripheral blood, taken on day 0 of MenACWY control vaccination. The sequence was obtained from an adult in good health. This rearrangement joins TRBV10-3 to TRBJ1-4; D is possibly TRBD1 (6 bases). DNA of the CDR3: TGTGCCATCCACAGGGAAGTAGATGAAAAACTGTTTTTT. Translated, it gives CAIHREVDEKLFF.